The source of this T cell receptor (beta chain) is a study of high-grade serous ovarian cancer treatment subgroups. Overall study results and limits: Only CDR3 was analyzed; CDR1 and CDR2 were not. Bulk tumor TCR sequencing gave no spatial information. Repertoire similarity ranged roughly 0.11 to 0.85 between tumors of one patient.

On this clone itself: What it binds is unknown.

Profiling relied on immunoSEQ multiplex PCR, and the TCRdb table lists in-frame clones only, not all of them. Among about 11,000 clones, 75% to 90% were seen once, and the ten largest hold about 6.4%. Tumor samples were obtained before definitive surgery or chemotherapy. Trimming cost V 2 bases and J 4 bases, with 12 bases left between them. Germline-derived CDR1 and CDR2 are SGHAT and FQNNGV. The CDR3 contains 15 residues. Sequenced material: tumor tissue. The source is a human donor with high-grade serous ovarian cancer. The chain joins TRBV11-2 to TRBJ1-5; tentatively, D is TRBD1 (6 bases). The CDR3 region has the DNA TGTGCCAGCAGCTTAACAGGGAGGCCTAATCAGCCCCAGCATTTT. This sequence encodes CASSLTGRPNQPQHF.